The table lists the clone carrying this TCR beta chain with a few counts. Its matching antigen is unknown. Expressed TCRB transcripts got sequenced, as all isolated RNA was reverse transcribed. The protocol was immunoSEQ multiplex PCR, while the TCRdb copy is restricted to in-frame clones and leaves out a portion. The data show around 250,000 clones, approximately 15% seen once. This sample is part of a study of beta chain features in type 1 diabetes. Study-wide points: A moderate, significant TCRB CDR3 shortening appeared in type 1 diabetes across four CD4+ subsets. Individuals with type 1 diabetes displayed fewer insertions and more deletions at VDJ junctions.

This clonotype was sampled from a man under 40 with type 1 diabetes. What was sequenced was naive CD4+ T cells from blood.

The CDR3 DNA reads as TGTGCCAGCAGCCTAGGGGTTCAGGGCAAAAACATTCAGTACTTC. Protein: CASSLGVQGKNIQYF. The chain carries TRBV5-6 and TRBJ2-4; TRBD1 might be the D (5 bases). CDR1 is SGHDT and CDR2 is YYEEEE in the germline V gene. CDR3 length: 15 amino acids. V lost 4 bases and J lost 3, with 14 bases in between. Full variable domain (rest looked up from reference TRBV5-6 and TRBJ2-4): DAGVTQSPTHLIKTRGQQVTLRCSPKSGHDTVSWYQQALGQGPQFIFQYYEEEERQRGNFPDRFSGHQFPNYSSELNVNALLLGDSALYLCASSLGVQGKNIQYFGAGTRLSVL.